Following are 28 T cell receptor beta chains from one sample sequenced in a study of human T cells and chemical hapten exposure. As to time point: patch test 1, 2 weeks after DPC sensitization. Treatment reported: therapeutic diphenylcyclopropenone sensitization with weekly scalp DPC. MiXCR was run by TCRdb on the RACE reads, yielding one entry per CDR3 protein. The profile shows tens of thousands of distinct CDR3 sequences, about 10% of them singletons. The sequenced sample was whole blood, obtained in connection with sensitization to the hapten diphenylcyclopropenone (DPC). The receptors shown here come from a woman between 45 and 60 years old with alopecia areata. Some clones in this sample may be carry-over from other donors' samples.

This clonotype occurred many times. V is TRBV29-1 and J is TRBJ1-2, with TRBD1 as a possible D gene (5 bases). Germline CDR1 SQVTM, CDR2 ANQGSEA. V was pared by 4 bases and J by 3 bases, with 9 bases between. The CDR3 spans 12 residues. The CDR3 sequence: CSVGGPDYGYTF. The CDR3 DNA sequence: TGCAGCGTTGGGGGCCCGGACTATGGCTACACCTTC. Using reference TRBV29-1 and TRBJ1-2 for the parts outside the CDR3, the full variable domain is SAVISQKPSRDICQRGTSLTIQCQVDSQVTMMFWYRQQPGQSLTLIATANQGSEATYESGFVIDKFPISRPNLTFSTLTVSNMSPEDSSIYLCSVGGPDYGYTFGSGTRLTVV.

The table lists this clonotype with many counts. The chain has TRBV28 and TRBJ2-7; D may be TRBD1 or TRBD2 (5 bases each). The germline V gene encodes CDR1 MDHEN and CDR2 SYDVKM. CDR3 size: 16 residues. Trimming left V 7 bases short and J 5 bases short, with 24 bases between. The CDR3 region is CASTIRDGPGSHEQYF. CDR3 coding DNA: TGTGCCAGCACCATCAGGGACGGCCCGGGCAGTCACGAGCAGTACTTC.

This chain connects TRBV4-1 to TRBJ1-2; 8 bases fit TRBD1. CDR3 length equals 14 residues. Germline V gene sequence: CDR1 MGHRA, CDR2 YSYEKL. V lost 2 bases and J lost 8; bases outside the gene matches: 7. DNA for the CDR3: TGCGCCAGCAGCCAACCTACAGGGACAGGAGGCTACACCTTC. Amino acids: CASSQPTGTGGYTF.

A few counts support this clonotype. This chain links TRBV30 with TRBJ1-1; 7 nucleotides align to TRBD1. CDR1 is GTSNPN, CDR2 SVGIG, per germline (reference sequence). CDR3 length: 16 amino acids. The V gene end was trimmed by 2 bases and the J gene end by 7 bases; junction bases not matched to a gene: 16. The chain's CDR3 is CAWSLGYSGQLNEAFF. CDR3 DNA sequence: TGTGCCTGGAGTCTAGGATACTCGGGACAGCTAAATGAAGCTTTCTTT. The full variable domain, with the rest looked up from reference TRBV30 and TRBJ1-1, is SQTIHQWPATLVQPVGSPLSLECTVEGTSNPNLYWYRQAAGRGLQLLFYSVGIGQISSEVPQNLSASRPQDRQFILSSKKLLLSDSGFYLCAWSLGYSGQLNEAFFGQGTRLTVV.

This clonotype was counted ten times or more. The chain links TRBV12-3 or TRBV12-4 to TRBJ1-1; 7 bases are shared with TRBD1. CDR3 size: 13 residues. After removal of 6 bases from V and 1 base from J, the junction contained 2 bases not matched to a gene. CDR3 coding DNA: TGTGCCAGCAGCGGACAGGAGAACACTGAAGCTTTCTTT. This codes for CASSGQENTEAFF.

This clonotype was detected many times. The V gene is TRBV5-1, the J gene TRBJ1-5, with D unresolved. V was cut by 0 bases and J by 4 bases, with 5 bases left in between. CDR1 SGHRS and CDR2 YFSETQ come from the germline V gene. The CDR3 extends over 13 amino acids. The DNA of the CDR3 is TGCGCCAGCAGCTTGGACCAGAATCAGCCCCAGCATTTT. This gives the protein CASSLDQNQPQHF.

There are many counts of this clonotype. J is TRBJ1-6 and V is TRBV5-6; D unclear. The V gene lost 4 bases and the J gene lost 0 bases, with 14 bases spanning the gap. Germline-derived CDR1 and CDR2 are SGHDT and YYEEEE. The CDR3 extends over 17 amino acids. The CDR3 DNA sequence: TGTGCCAGCAGCGCGGAGTTCGCGAGCTCCTATAATTCACCCCTCCACTTT. Its protein is CASSAEFASSYNSPLHF.

This chain connects TRBV5-1 to TRBJ1-5; 9 bases are shared with TRBD1. The CDR3 runs 15 residues. The germline V gene encodes CDR1 SGHRS and CDR2 YFSETQ. The trim removed 5 bases at V and 3 bases at J, leaving 6 bases unmatched. The CDR3 nucleotides read TGCGCCAGCAGGACCGGGACAGGGTCCAATCAGCCCCAGCATTTT. As protein: CASRTGTGSNQPQHF.

In its sample, this clonotype was seen many times. The genes are TRBV6-5 and TRBJ2-5, with 8 bases lining up with TRBD1. J gave up 2 bases and V 7 bases, and 12 bases lay outside the gene matches. There are 16 residues in the CDR3. Per the germline V gene, CDR1 is MNHEY and CDR2 is SVGAGI. For the CDR3, the DNA is TGTGCCAGCAACCCTAGTCTCGGACAGGGACAAGAGACCCAGTACTTC. Protein product: CASNPSLGQGQETQYF.

This clonotype was counted a few times. The chain carries TRBV7-9 and TRBJ2-7, with D possibly TRBD1 on 6 matching bases. Trimming shortened V by 9 bases and J by 0 bases, and 9 bases separated the two germline ends. Germline lookup yields CDR1 SEHNR and CDR2 FQNEAQ (reference sequence). CDR3 size: 12 residues. The DNA of the CDR3 is TGTGCCAGTATGGACAGCTCCTACGAGCAGTACTTC. It specifies CASMDSSYEQYF.

V and J are TRBV29-1 and TRBJ2-5; no reliable D call. Germline V gives CDR1 SQVTM, CDR2 ANQGSEA. CDR3 length equals 12 residues. V was shortened by 7 bases and J by 5 bases, with 14 bases between the two germline ends. In DNA form, the CDR3 reads TGCAGCGGAGGACGTTCTTTGGAGACCCAGTACTTC. This translates into CSGGRSLETQYF.

This clonotype was picked up a small number of times. This rearrangement joins TRBV20-1 to TRBJ2-3; 7 nucleotides line up with TRBD2. J was trimmed by 5 bases and V by 2 bases; bases with no gene match: 10. Germline CDR1 and CDR2: DFQATT and SNEGSKA (reference sequence). The CDR3 runs to 15 residues. The CDR3 bases are TGCAGTGCTAGATCCGGAGGGAGGGCCGTAGATACGCAGTATTTT. This translates into CSARSGGRAVDTQYF.

This clonotype was observed many times. The chain links TRBV11-1 to TRBJ2-5; possible D gene TRBD1, 5 bases. The CDR3 loop spans 12 amino acids. Per the germline V gene, CDR1 is SGHAT and CDR2 is FQDESV (reference sequence). V gave up 1 base and J gave up 5 bases, with 5 bases separating them. CDR3 coding DNA: TGTGCCAGCAGCTTAGACAGGGAGACCCAGTACTTC. Its protein product is CASSLDRETQYF.

This clonotype was detected ten times or more. The CDR3 nucleotides read TGTGCCACCAGTGGTGGGGACAGTAACCTCTATGGCTACACCTTC. As protein: CATSGGDSNLYGYTF. The V gene is TRBV24-1, the J gene TRBJ1-2; 7 bases are a match to TRBD1. This CDR3 is built from 15 residues. Germline values: CDR1 KGHDR, CDR2 SFDVKD. Trimming cost V 5 bases and J 4 bases; bases outside gene matches: 9.

This clonotype was recorded at least ten times. The chain has TRBV30 and TRBJ2-1, with a possible D match to TRBD2 (6 bases). The CDR3 consists of 13 residues. Germline CDR1 GTSNPN, CDR2 SVGIG (reference sequence). V shed 2 bases and J shed 4 bases, with 9 bases lying between them. This CDR3 reads CAWSPGTYNEQFF. The CDR3, as DNA: TGTGCCTGGAGTCCCGGGACTTACAATGAGCAGTTCTTC.

This clonotype was counted ten times or more. This chain connects TRBV20-1 to TRBJ2-1, with TRBD2 matching over 10 bases. The V segment lost 3 bases and the J segment 6 bases; nucleotides outside the gene matches: 8. This CDR3 has 15 residues. Germline V CDR1 and CDR2: DFQATT, SNEGSKA (reference sequence). CDR3 DNA: TGCAGTGCTAGGATACTAGCGGGACGGGGCAATGAGCAGTTCTTC. Encoded protein: CSARILAGRGNEQFF.

At least ten counts were recorded for this clonotype. CDR3 in amino acids: CASTPTDSRGETQYF. The CDR3 coding sequence is TGTGCCAGTACCCCGACGGATAGCCGTGGTGAGACCCAGTACTTC. The genes are TRBV19 and TRBJ2-5; D is ambiguous. CDR1 and CDR2 from the germline V gene are LNHDA and SQIVND (reference sequence). Trimming cost V 7 bases and J 5 bases, with 20 bases left between them. The CDR3 totals 15 residues.

Worth noting for this clonotype: Because the CDR3's place on the DNA is in doubt, the DNA is left out and the CDR3 is given as listed by TCRdb. V usage is TRBV27 and J usage is TRBJ2-1; TRBD2, as called in the table, went unchecked against the DNA. The CDR3 has 19 residues if both end residues are counted. In germline, CDR1 is MNHEY, CDR2 SMNVEV (reference sequence). The CDR3 reads CASSPISVGAGTSLYEQSF.

A note on this clonotype: A read error may be the cause here, since a much bigger clone is one base away. The rearrangement joins TRBV20-1 to TRBJ2-1; tentative D call: TRBD2 (5 bases). This CDR3 region has 15 residues. V was cut by 1 base and J by 3 bases, with 13 bases left in between. Per germline, CDR1 DFQATT and CDR2 SNEGSKA (reference sequence). As DNA, the CDR3 is TGCAGTGCTAGAGTTCCTAGCTGGGACTACAATGAGCAGTTCTTC. It specifies CSARVPSWDYNEQFF.

This clonotype turned up a few times. The V call is TRBV29-1, the J call TRBJ1-1, with a possible D match to TRBD1 (6 bases). The length of the CDR3 is 14 residues. Germline V gene lookup returns CDR1 SQVTM and CDR2 ANQGSEA. Trimming shortened V by 1 base and J by 7 bases, and 16 bases separated the two germline ends. In DNA form, the CDR3 reads TGCAGCGTTGAAGTCCAAGGGGGGGCTGGTGAAGCTTTCTTT. Translated: CSVEVQGGAGEAFF.

In its sample, this clonotype was seen many times. This chain links TRBV28 with TRBJ1-6; D may be TRBD1 (6 bases). The V gene's germline CDR1 is MDHEN and CDR2 SYDVKM. The CDR3 is 14 residues long. Trimming pared 7 bases from V and 8 bases from J, leaving 15 bases between. The CDR3 here is CASIPQGFDSPLHF. The CDR3 region has the DNA TGTGCCAGCATCCCACAGGGTTTCGATTCACCCCTCCACTTT.

The sample holds many counts of this clonotype. The CDR3 DNA reads as TGTGCCAGCAGCCAACGACTGTTTTCCTACGAGCAGTACTTC. It codes for CASSQRLFSYEQYF. The chain joins TRBV3-1 to TRBJ2-7; D is uncertain. V dropped 2 bases and J dropped 1 base, with 9 bases sitting between them. Germline lookup yields CDR1 LGHDT and CDR2 YNNKEL (reference sequence). The CDR3 runs to 14 residues.

A few counts support this clonotype. This chain links TRBV11-2 with TRBJ1-2; TRBD1 might be the D (5 bases). Germline V CDR1 and CDR2: SGHAT, FQNNGV. The V end lost 5 bases, the J end lost 5 bases, and 12 bases lay between the germline ends. The CDR3 covers 13 residues. The DNA of the CDR3 is TGTGCCAGCAGCGCGAGCGGGGGATATGGCTACACCTTC. Amino acids: CASSASGGYGYTF. Full variable domain (rest looked up from reference TRBV11-2 and TRBJ1-2): EAGVAQSPRYKIIEKRQSVAFWCNPISGHATLYWYQQILGQGPKLLIQFQNNGVVDDSQLPKDRFSAERLKGVDSTLKIQPAKLEDSAVYLCASSASGGYGYTFGSGTRLTVV.

There are many counts of this clonotype. A read error may produce the germline difference seen at one junction end. V and J are TRBV29-1 and TRBJ2-3; D is perhaps TRBD1 (7 bases). Germline V CDR1 and CDR2: SQVTM, ANQGSEA. The CDR3 spans 14 residues. The CDR3 here is CSGGVTGSRDTQYF. For the CDR3, the DNA is TGCAGCGGGGGGGTGACAGGGAGCAGAGATACGCAGTATTTT.

This clonotype was found many times. This rearrangement joins TRBV29-1 to TRBJ2-1, with D perhaps given as TRBD1 or TRBD2 (5 bases each). The CDR3 length is 11 residues. The germline V gene encodes CDR1 SQVTM and CDR2 ANQGSEA. Trimming removed 8 bases from V and 6 bases from J, with 11 bases in between. Written as DNA, the CDR3 is TGCAGCTCGGGGCAGACCAATGAGCAGTTCTTC. Translated: CSSGQTNEQFF.

This clonotype was found once. V and J are TRBV12-3 or TRBV12-4 and TRBJ2-1, with 11 positions matching TRBD2. The CDR3 is 16 residues long. Losses at the gene ends were 4 bases for V and 2 bases for J; bases not matched to a gene: 4. The CDR3 bases are TGTGCCAGCAGTTCAGAACTAGCGGGAGCCTACAATGAGCAGTTCTTC. Translating it yields CASSSELAGAYNEQFF.

This chain joins TRBV20-1 and TRBJ2-5; tentatively, D is TRBD1 (5 bases). CDR3 size: 12 residues. The V and J ends lost 3 bases and 6 bases respectively, with 11 bases between them. CDR1 DFQATT and CDR2 SNEGSKA come from the germline V gene (reference sequence). DNA of the CDR3: TGCAGTGCTAGCAGGGATTTAAAGACCCAGTACTTC. This encodes CSASRDLKTQYF.

This clonotype was detected many times. The chain uses TRBV20-1 and TRBJ1-6, with 9 bases matching TRBD1. CDR1 and CDR2 (germline): DFQATT, SNEGSKA (reference sequence). This CDR3 has 12 amino acids. V shed 6 bases, J shed 10 bases, and the junction held 4 bases outside the gene matches. CDR3 amino acids: CSAWDRDSPLHF. DNA of the CDR3: TGCAGTGCATGGGACAGGGACTCACCCCTCCACTTT.